This TCR beta chain was recorded in a study of blood T cell repertoires in COVID-19. Study at large: Samples of COVID-19 (acute and convalescent) were obtained from the United States, Italy and Spain.

Here immunoSEQ multiplex PCR was the method, and the copy in TCRdb shows in-frame clones only, minus some. The sample yields around 150,000 clones, about 81% seen once. The sample comprised peripheral blood. The sequence derives from a human donor in a cohort sampled during active COVID-19.

CDR3 sequence: CATSPWDRNEKLFF. The CDR3 DNA sequence: TGTGCCACCAGCCCTTGGGACAGAAATGAAAAACTGTTTTTT. This rearrangement joins TRBV15 to TRBJ1-4; 7 positions agree with TRBD1. CDR1 and CDR2 from the germline V gene are LNHNV and YYDKDF (reference sequence). The CDR3 is 14 residues long. V lost 5 bases and J lost 5; bases outside the gene matches: 5.